The table lists the clone carrying this T cell receptor (beta chain) with a few counts. The CDR3 consists of 15 residues. The V end was cut by 0 bases, the J end by 1 base, with 10 bases between. Germline loops: CDR1 LGHNA, CDR2 YNFKEQ. As for time point: after trial treatment. The treatment is: LDRT plus nivolumab, ipilimumab, low-dose cyclophosphamide and aspirin (RACIN trial). The presence of advanced solid tumors lacking tumor-infiltrating lymphocytes characterized eligible patients. These data come from a study of low-dose radiotherapy and immunotherapy resistance in tumors. Study-wide background: Each fraction given to Cohort 2 every two weeks delivered 1 Gy, and the total reached 13 Gy over 26 weeks. Each patient took aspirin at a dose of 300 mg by mouth once daily over the course of four cycles, with dosing beginning on cycle 1 day 1.

First-strand cDNA relied on TRAV- and TRBV-specific primers spanning alpha and beta chains. Using a constant-region primer together with a V-primer adapter, TCRs were subjected to 20 PCR cycles of amplification. In TCRdb, the reads were re-called with MiXCR into one record per CDR3 protein. In the table there are about 100,000 distinct CDR3 sequences, around 20% of which are singletons. The material was PBMCs, obtained after low-dose radiotherapy plus immunotherapy. This clonotype was sampled from a male donor with prostate cancer. The genes are TRBV4-2 and TRBJ2-7, with a tentative D call TRBD2 (6 bases). The CDR3 nucleotides read TGTGCCAGCAGCCAAGAAACCGGGGGTTCCTACGAGCAGTACTTC. Residues: CASSQETGGSYEQYF.